This T cell receptor (beta chain) derives from a study of CD8+CD57+ T cells in acquired aplastic anemia. This clonotype was observed at least ten times. Per the germline V gene, CDR1 is MGHDK and CDR2 is SYGVNS. V dropped 4 bases and J dropped 2 bases, with 4 bases sitting between them. The CDR3 consists of 12 residues. The study profiled TCR beta VDJ and CDR3 using genomic DNA as template. TCRdb itself ran the reads through MiXCR, one entry per CDR3 protein. The profile shows 150,000 to 200,000 distinct CDR3 sequences, 40% to 55% of them singletons. CD8+CD57+ cell expansion, shown by flow cytometry, had occurred in the patients selected for sequencing.

This chain joins TRBV25-1 and TRBJ2-3; D gene uncertain. The sequenced material came from sorted CD4+, CD8+, or CD8+CD57+ T cells (not recorded which) from PBMCs. The TCR sequence derives from a human donor with aplastic anemia. CDR3 nucleotides: TGTGCCAGCAGTGCCCTCACAGATACGCAGTATTTT. Its translation: CASSALTDTQYF.